This is a list of T cell receptor beta chains from one sample in a study of early T cells in non-severe SARS-CoV-2 infection. MiXCR, applied by TCRdb to the 5' RACE reads, yields one record per CDR3 protein. The data show some 71,000 distinct CDR3 sequences, 12% seen once. The specimen was whole blood. All receptors come from an adult who was a healthcare worker with PCR-confirmed SARS-CoV-2 infection or an uninfected control (not recorded which). The CDR3 runs from the conserved cysteine through the conserved F or W. D genes are given only for firm matches. Not every row has a clone size; where given, it reads once, few, many or a size class.

clone size	V gene	D gene	J gene	CDR3 protein	CDR3 DNA
few	TRBV5-1	.	TRBJ2-7	CASSLMADSQPSHEQYF	TGCGCCAGCAGCTTGATGGCTGACAGTCAACCCTCCCACGAGCAGTACTTC
many	TRBV5-4	.	TRBJ1-4	CASSLGAGLGEKLFF	TGTGCCAGCAGCTTGGGGGCGGGTTTAGGTGAAAAACTGTTTTTT
many	TRBV3-1	.	TRBJ1-4	CASSHAGLSEKLFF	TGTGCCAGCAGCCACGCAGGGTTAAGTGAAAAACTGTTTTTT
few	TRBV7-2	TRBD2	TRBJ2-5	CASSPGLAGYQETQYF	TGTGCCAGCAGCCCAGGACTAGCGGGGTACCAAGAGACCCAGTACTTC
.	TRBV9	TRBD2	TRBJ2-1	CASGPSGGNNEQFF	TGTGCCAGCGGACCTAGCGGGGGGAACAATGAGCAGTTCTTC
many	TRBV29-1	TRBD2	TRBJ2-7	CSVGSGISYEQYF	TGCAGCGTCGGAAGCGGGATCTCCTACGAGCAGTACTTC
many	TRBV12-3/TRBV12-4	.	TRBJ1-3	CASSSPPRGMRGNTIYF	TGTGCCAGCAGTTCACCCCCGAGGGGAATGAGAGGAAACACCATATATTTT
many	TRBV6-2/TRBV6-3	TRBD1	TRBJ2-1	CASTRTGNYNEQFF	TGTGCCAGCACTAGGACAGGGAACTACAATGAGCAGTTCTTC
.	TRBV7-6	TRBD2	TRBJ2-7	CASSLMAGGPFEQYF	TGTGCCAGCAGCTTAATGGCGGGAGGGCCTTTCGAGCAGTACTTC
few	TRBV7-6	.	TRBJ1-1	CASSLGLGQMNTEAFF	TGTGCCAGCAGCTTAGGGTTAGGGCAAATGAACACTGAAGCTTTCTTT
many	TRBV18	.	TRBJ1-2	CASSPVWAPQLQFYGYTF	TGTGCCAGCTCACCAGTTTGGGCACCCCAACTACAATTCTATGGCTACACCTTC
.	TRBV3-1	.	TRBJ1-1	CASSHPGQRFAFF	TGTGCCAGCAGCCATCCAGGACAGCGGTTTGCTTTCTTT
few	TRBV6-5	.	TRBJ1-1	CASTITRGGVTEAFF	TGTGCCAGCACCATCACCAGAGGAGGAGTCACTGAAGCTTTCTTT
few	TRBV7-2	TRBD2	TRBJ2-2	CASSSAGTSTGELFF	TGTGCCAGCAGCTCGGCCGGGACTAGCACCGGGGAGCTGTTTTTT
many	TRBV7-9	.	TRBJ2-4	CASSVTGSFPF	TGTGCCAGCAGCGTAACAGGGTCCTTCCCCTTC
many	TRBV11-2	TRBD1	TRBJ2-7	CASSPLTGTGLGEQYF	TGTGCCAGCAGCCCATTAACCGGGACAGGGCTGGGCGAGCAGTACTTC
few	TRBV12-3/TRBV12-4	TRBD1	TRBJ2-7	CASSSYRGKLGEQYF	TGTGCCAGCAGTTCGTACAGGGGAAAGTTGGGCGAGCAGTACTTC
many	TRBV5-4	.	TRBJ2-3	CASSLGTTGRPDTQYF	TGTGCCAGCAGCTTGGGAACGACAGGGAGGCCAGATACGCAGTATTTT
many	TRBV12-3/TRBV12-4	.	TRBJ1-5	CASQMNEGNQPQHF	TGTGCCAGCCAGATGAACGAGGGCAATCAGCCCCAGCATTTT
.	TRBV29-1	.	TRBJ2-5	CSVVEIQETQYF	TGCAGCGTTGTTGAGATCCAAGAGACCCAGTACTTC
.	TRBV9	.	TRBJ1-5	CASSVGRIDQPQHF	TGTGCCAGCAGCGTAGGCAGGATTGATCAGCCCCAGCATTTT
.	TRBV18	.	TRBJ1-5	CASSPGVGGVYQPQHF	TGTGCCAGCTCACCCGGGGTCGGCGGGGTTTATCAGCCCCAGCATTTT
.	TRBV6-6	TRBD2	TRBJ2-3	CASRRGTDSSGGKDTQYF	TGTGCCAGTAGAAGAGGGACAGATTCTAGCGGGGGGAAAGATACGCAGTATTTT
.	TRBV29-1	.	TRBJ2-3	CSVERPFTDTQYF	TGCAGCGTTGAGAGGCCTTTCACAGATACGCAGTATTTT
.	TRBV12-3/TRBV12-4	TRBD2	TRBJ2-1	CASSNSGGTEQFF	TGTGCCAGCAGTAATAGCGGGGGGACTGAGCAGTTCTTC
many	TRBV6-6	.	TRBJ2-1	CASSYPGRHNEQFF	TGTGCCAGCAGTTACCCTGGGAGACACAATGAGCAGTTCTTC
many	TRBV12-3/TRBV12-4	.	TRBJ1-3	CASSFWGASGNTIYF	TGTGCCAGCAGTTTTTGGGGTGCCTCTGGAAACACCATATATTTT
many	TRBV6-1	.	TRBJ2-5	CASSDVLGTTMLETQYF	TGTGCCAGCAGTGACGTGTTGGGAACGACCATGCTCGAGACCCAGTACTTC
few	TRBV5-4	TRBD2	TRBJ2-5	CASSFYIRTSAQETQYF	TGTGCCAGCAGCTTCTATATCAGGACTAGCGCTCAAGAGACCCAGTACTTC
many	TRBV11-2	TRBD1	TRBJ2-1	CASSSRGFPYNEQFF	TGTGCCAGCAGCTCCAGGGGGTTCCCCTACAATGAGCAGTTCTTC
many	TRBV15	.	TRBJ2-5	CATRGRTRPQETQYF	TGTGCCACCAGGGGACGGACCAGACCACAAGAGACCCAGTACTTC
many	TRBV7-2	.	TRBJ2-1	CASSLGFGQFF	TGTGCCAGCAGCTTAGGATTTGGGCAGTTCTTC
.	TRBV5-1	.	TRBJ1-1	CASSLRDGQNTEAFF	TGCGCCAGCAGCCTAAGGGACGGCCAGAACACTGAAGCTTTCTTT
.	TRBV5-1	.	TRBJ2-1	CASSHGSPLNEQFF	TGCGCCAGCAGTCACGGATCCCCCCTAAATGAGCAGTTCTTC
many	TRBV5-4	.	TRBJ1-1	CASSFQDTEAFF	TGTGCCAGCAGCTTCCAGGACACTGAAGCTTTCTTT
.	TRBV6-5	.	TRBJ1-2	CASRRDIQSGYTF	TGTGCCAGCAGACGAGATATACAGTCTGGCTACACCTTC
many	TRBV7-2	.	TRBJ2-3	CASSRNRADTQYF	TGTGCCAGCAGCCGGAACAGGGCAGATACGCAGTATTTT
few	TRBV6-2/TRBV6-3	.	TRBJ2-5	CASSHRTPETQYF	TGTGCCAGCAGTCACCGTACCCCCGAGACCCAGTACTTC
.	TRBV7-2	TRBD1	TRBJ2-3	CASSFDRVTQYF	TGTGCCAGCAGTTTCGACAGGGTAACGCAGTATTTT
many	TRBV7-2	.	TRBJ2-3	CASSPADTQYF	TGTGCCAGCAGCCCGGCGGATACGCAGTATTTT
.	TRBV7-9	TRBD1	TRBJ2-5	CASSTGDQETQYF	TGTGCCAGCAGTACAGGGGACCAAGAGACCCAGTACTTC
few	TRBV4-3	TRBD2	TRBJ2-5	CASSPTSGSGWETQYF	TGCGCCAGCAGCCCGACTAGCGGGAGTGGTTGGGAGACCCAGTACTTC
.	TRBV29-1	TRBD2	TRBJ2-1	CSVGLFVGGREVNEQFF	TGCAGCGTTGGACTGTTCGTTGGCGGGAGGGAAGTTAATGAGCAGTTCTTC
.	TRBV5-4	.	TRBJ2-4	CASSLWTAFIAKNIQYF	TGTGCCAGCAGCTTATGGACAGCTTTCATAGCCAAAAACATTCAGTACTTC
many	TRBV7-9	.	TRBJ2-1	CASSFRGGVYSYNEQFF	TGTGCCAGCAGCTTTAGGGGAGGCGTTTACTCCTACAATGAGCAGTTCTTC
few	TRBV19	.	TRBJ1-4	CASSRTTNEKLFF	TGTGCCAGTAGCCGCACAACTAATGAAAAACTGTTTTTT
.	TRBV5-5	.	TRBJ1-1	CASSFPGPGTEAFF	TGTGCCAGCAGCTTCCCGGGCCCAGGGACTGAAGCTTTCTTT
.	TRBV7-2	.	TRBJ2-3	CASSQGLNTDTQYF	TGTGCCAGCAGCCAGGGACTTAACACAGATACGCAGTATTTT
many	TRBV7-9	.	TRBJ1-2	CASSLEGYTF	TGTGCCAGCAGCTTGGAAGGCTACACCTTC
few	TRBV20-1	TRBD2	TRBJ2-1	CSARDVLAGEYNEQFF	TGCAGTGCTAGAGATGTCCTAGCGGGGGAGTACAATGAGCAGTTCTTC
few	TRBV5-1	TRBD2	TRBJ2-3	CASSSGLVGTDTQYF	TGCGCCAGCAGCTCCGGACTAGTTGGAACAGATACGCAGTATTTT
many	TRBV10-3	.	TRBJ1-5	CAISESERNQPQHF	TGTGCCATCAGTGAGTCAGAAAGAAATCAGCCCCAGCATTTT
many	TRBV6-4	.	TRBJ2-2	CASSDGTSSLYTGELFF	TGTGCCAGCAGTGACGGCACTAGCTCCCTTTACACCGGGGAGCTGTTTTTT
.	TRBV24-1	TRBD2	TRBJ2-3	CATGGLAGGADTQYF	TGTGCCACGGGCGGTCTAGCGGGAGGTGCAGATACGCAGTATTTT
.	TRBV3-1	TRBD2	TRBJ2-3	CASSHTDLTTSGGAPPTDTQYF	TGTGCCAGCAGCCACACTGACTTAACGACTAGCGGGGGTGCCCCTCCCACAGATACGCAGTATTTT
.	TRBV5-1	.	TRBJ1-2	CASSLAGDGYTF	TGCGCCAGCAGCTTGGCGGGCGATGGCTACACCTTC
many	TRBV4-1	.	TRBJ2-3	CASSFPPRGRPDTQYF	TGCGCCAGCAGCTTCCCGCCCCGCGGCCGTCCAGATACGCAGTATTTT
few	TRBV7-9	TRBD2	TRBJ2-7	CASVGASGRSERYF	TGTGCCAGCGTAGGGGCTAGCGGGCGTTCGGAGCGGTACTTC
few	TRBV9	.	TRBJ2-3	CASSATRGDTQYF	TGTGCCAGCAGCGCCACTAGGGGAGATACGCAGTATTTT
few	TRBV10-2	TRBD2	TRBJ2-1	CASSEGLAGFSYNEQFF	TGCGCCAGCAGTGAGGGACTAGCGGGGTTCTCCTACAATGAGCAGTTCTTC